These 13 T cell receptor beta chains share one sample of origin, sequenced in a study of response to subunit inactivated influenza vaccine. Each CDR3 protein is one row after TCRdb ran MiXCR on the RT-PCR reads. The sample lists 650,000 to 800,000 distinct CDR3 sequences, approximately 17% occurring once. The sequencing used PBMCs from blood, collected roughly 5 days after vaccination. The receptors originated from a man between 45 and 60 years old who received an inactivated influenza vaccine.

This clonotype was observed a handful of times. The chain employs TRBV7-9 and TRBJ2-7; D unresolved. Germline-derived CDR1 and CDR2 are SEHNR and FQNEAQ (reference sequence). The CDR3 is 14 amino acids. V lost 2 bases, J lost 2 bases, and 10 bases lay in between. The CDR3 DNA follows: TGTGCCAGCAGCTTAACAGTGATCCCCTACGAGCAGTACTTC. This sequence encodes CASSLTVIPYEQYF.

The gene calls are TRBV15 and TRBJ2-5; D may be TRBD1 or TRBD2 (6 bases each). V lost 3 bases to trimming and J lost 4 bases, with 21 bases between them. Germline V CDR1 and CDR2: LNHNV, YYDKDF (reference sequence). This CDR3 has 17 amino acids. The CDR3 nucleotides are TGTGCCACCAGCAGTCTATCCTTATTACAGGGAGGAGAGACCCAGTACTTC. As protein: CATSSLSLLQGGETQYF.

This clonotype was recorded a few times. J is TRBJ1-2 and V is TRBV14; D is undetermined. Germline CDR1 is SGHDN and CDR2 is FVKESK. The CDR3 extends over 12 amino acids. Trimming pared 0 bases from V and 8 bases from J, leaving 7 bases between. The CDR3: CASSQDGRGYTF. The CDR3 coding sequence is TGTGCCAGCAGCCAAGACGGACGAGGCTACACCTTC. Variable domain in full (rest from reference TRBV14 and TRBJ1-2): EAGVTQFPSHSVIEKGQTVTLRCDPISGHDNLYWYRRVMGKEIKFLLHFVKESKQDESGMPNNRFLAERTGGTYSTLKVQPAELEDSGVYFCASSQDGRGYTFGSGTRLTVV.

This chain joins TRBV24-1 and TRBJ1-5; no clear D gene. The V gene lost 3 bases and the J gene lost 2 bases, with 7 bases spanning the gap. The CDR3 is 14 amino acids. Germline values: CDR1 KGHDR, CDR2 SFDVKD. The DNA for the CDR3 is TGTGCCACCAGTGATAGCGGACGCAATCAGCCCCAGCATTTT. Translated, it gives CATSDSGRNQPQHF.

This clonotype was observed a few times. The CDR3 reads CASSPKVDEQFF. In nucleotides, the CDR3 is TGTGCCAGCAGCCCTAAGGTGGATGAGCAGTTCTTC. V usage is TRBV7-6 and J usage is TRBJ2-1; D ambiguous. The germline V and J ends were trimmed by 5 bases and 8 bases, with 10 bases remaining between them. In germline, CDR1 is SGHVS, CDR2 FNYEAQ. CDR3 length: 12 residues.

This rearrangement joins TRBV7-2 to TRBJ1-6; D remains ambiguous. The CDR3 has 12 residues. Germline CDR1 SGHTA, CDR2 FQGNSA. Deletions cut 1 base from V and 11 bases from J, with 6 bases between. The CDR3 DNA sequence: TGTGCCAGCAGCTTAGAGTATGCACCCCTCCACTTT. It yields the protein CASSLEYAPLHF.

The gene calls are TRBV10-3 and TRBJ2-7; 10 bases line up with TRBD2. The CDR3 runs 15 residues. Germline loops: CDR1 ENHRY, CDR2 SYGVKD. V dropped 3 bases and J dropped 7; count of bases not matched to a gene: 9. As DNA, the CDR3 is TGTGCCATCAGTGATTCTTCCGGGACTAGCGTAGAGCAGTACTTC. Amino acid sequence: CAISDSSGTSVEQYF.

This chain uses TRBV7-2 with TRBJ2-7; the D gene is possibly TRBD1 (7 bases). Trimming removed 2 bases at V and 5 bases at J, with 16 bases between. CDR1 is SGHTA and CDR2 is FQGNSA in the germline V gene. The CDR3 is 15 residues long. The CDR3 DNA reads TGTGCCAGCAGCTTAAATGCAGGGGGGTACGACGAGCAGTACTTC. This gives the protein CASSLNAGGYDEQYF.

The chain employs TRBV12-3 or TRBV12-4 and TRBJ2-2; D gene unclear. Trimming took 6 bases from V and 1 from J, leaving 15 bases between them. This CDR3 is 16 amino acids long. This chain's CDR3 is CASSLQRRWNTGELFF. CDR3 in DNA: TGTGCCAGCAGCCTCCAACGAAGGTGGAACACCGGGGAGCTGTTTTTT.

This clonotype has more than one count but fewer than ten. This chain connects TRBV28 to TRBJ2-5, with D unresolved. This CDR3 comprises 14 residues. Germline V gives CDR1 MDHEN, CDR2 SYDVKM. V lost 0 bases and J lost 2, with 7 bases in between. CDR3: CASSLWASQETQYF. DNA of the CDR3: TGTGCCAGCAGTTTATGGGCCAGTCAAGAGACCCAGTACTTC. The variable domain in full, with the rest retrieved from reference TRBV28 and TRBJ2-5, is DVKVTQSSRYLVKRTGEKVFLECVQDMDHENMFWYRQDPGLGLRLIYFSYDVKMKEKGDIPEGYSVSREKKERFSLILESASTNQTSMYLCASSLWASQETQYFGPGTRLLVL.

This clonotype was found a few times. The CDR3 sequence: CASSSGTDRQETQYF. The CDR3 nucleotides read TGCGCCAGCAGCTCCGGGACGGACAGACAAGAGACCCAGTACTTC. The chain couples TRBV5-1 to TRBJ2-5, with D possibly being TRBD1 (6 bases). Trimming stripped 3 bases from V and 2 bases from J, with 14 bases between. Germline CDR1 and CDR2: SGHRS and YFSETQ. The CDR3 sequence is 15 residues long. The complete variable domain, with remaining parts taken from reference TRBV5-1 and TRBJ2-5, reads KAGVTQTPRYLIKTRGQQVTLSCSPISGHRSVSWYQQTPGQGLQFLFEYFSETQRNKGNFPGRFSGRQFSNSRSEMNVSTLELGDSALYLCASSSGTDRQETQYFGPGTRLLVL.

The V and J genes are TRBV9 and TRBJ2-7, with TRBD1 identical over 8 bases. The CDR3 contains 15 residues. With 4 bases clipped from V and 1 base from J, the junction kept 7 bases outside the gene matches. The V gene's germline CDR1 is SGDLS and CDR2 YYNGEE. This chain's CDR3 is CASSQDRAHSYEQYF. CDR3 sequence (DNA): TGTGCCAGCAGCCAGGACAGGGCTCATTCCTACGAGCAGTACTTC.

The rearrangement joins TRBV15 to TRBJ2-7, with a possible D match to TRBD2 (6 bases). This CDR3 is built from 16 residues. Deletions cut 0 bases from V and 0 bases from J, with 12 bases between. CDR1 and CDR2 from the germline V gene are LNHNV and YYDKDF (reference sequence). This CDR3 reads CATSREVADLSYEQYF. For the CDR3, the DNA is TGTGCCACCAGCAGAGAAGTAGCGGACCTCTCCTACGAGCAGTACTTC.